Listed here are 15 T cell receptor beta chains from one sample, sequenced in a study of shared clonotypes between healthy human individuals (dated by TCRdb to about 2020). The library was built by means of the immunoSEQ multiplex PCR assay. Here the immuneACCESS table is served through TCRdb, limited to in-frame sequences with V and J called. Missing clones are a known gap in these copies; in checked studies unresolved V genes cover under half, and the rest lacks a known reason. Counted in this sample were roughly 2.2 million clones; 85% to 95% of them appeared once. The top ten clones comprise 0.37% of the sample. Sequenced sample: naive CD4+ T cells from PBMCs. The cell subset or site label here, explained by the study, means: CD45RA+ positively selected. These receptors were taken from a man younger than 35 in good health. Some clones in this sample may be carry-over from other donors' samples.

V gene TRBV29-1 combines with J gene TRBJ2-1, with 7 bases fitting TRBD2. The germline gives CDR1 SQVTM, CDR2 ANQGSEA. This CDR3 has 14 residues. V lost 3 bases and J lost 8; bases outside the gene matches: 10. The CDR3 nucleotides read TGCAGCGTTGAGTGGGGGGGGATAGACGATGAGCAGTTCTTC. Encoded protein: CSVEWGGIDDEQFF.

The sample holds one count of this clone. The chain is built from TRBV6-1 and TRBJ1-1; maybe TRBD1 (5 bases). V lost 4 bases and J lost 0, with 21 bases in between. Germline assignment: CDR1 MNHNS and CDR2 SASEGT. The CDR3 consists of 18 residues. Here the CDR3 DNA reads TGTGCCAGCAGTGGAAACCCCACGGGGCCCCTTATGAACACTGAAGCTTTCTTT. This translates into CASSGNPTGPLMNTEAFF.

Only one count was recorded for this clone. This chain connects TRBV7-3 to TRBJ2-1, with D possibly being TRBD1 or TRBD2 (5 bases each). Germline V gives CDR1 SGHTA, CDR2 FQGTGA. The CDR3 covers 13 residues. V lost 5 bases and J lost 6, with 11 bases in between. In DNA form, the CDR3 reads TGTGCCAGCAGCCTCACGGGGCTCAATGAGCAGTTCTTC. This translates into CASSLTGLNEQFF.

The V gene is TRBV4-1, the J gene TRBJ2-1, with TRBD2 identical over 11 bases. This CDR3 region has 17 residues. Germline V gene data show CDR1 as MGHRA and CDR2 as YSYEKL. V was clipped by 2 bases and J by 10 bases; unmatched bases: 13. The CDR3 bases are TGCGCCAGCAGCCAAAACCCGAGGACTAGCGGGTCGTTAGAGCAGTTCTTC. Its translation: CASSQNPRTSGSLEQFF.

This clone has only one observation. The chain couples TRBV13 to TRBJ2-7, with D perhaps matching TRBD2 (5 bases). Germline assignment: CDR1 PRHDT and CDR2 FYEKMQ (reference sequence). Between the trimmed V and J ends, which lost 0 bases and 2 bases, there was a span of 14 bases. This CDR3 spans 16 amino acids. CDR3 bases: TGTGCCAGCAGCTTAGGGGGCCTAGCTGGAGCCTACGAGCAGTACTTC. Its translation is CASSLGGLAGAYEQYF. Variable domain in full (rest from reference TRBV13 and TRBJ2-7): AAGVIQSPRHLIKEKRETATLKCYPIPRHDTVYWYQQGPGQDPQFLISFYEKMQSDKGSIPDRFSAQQFSDYHSELNMSSLELGDSALYFCASSLGGLAGAYEQYFGPGTRLTVT.

The chain uses TRBV28 and TRBJ1-5; the D is unclear. In germline, CDR1 is MDHEN, CDR2 SYDVKM. This CDR3 has 17 amino acids. Trimming left V 7 bases short and J 0 bases short, with 19 bases between. The CDR3 region is CASTLGFGRLSNQPQHF. In nucleotides, the CDR3 is TGTGCCAGCACCTTAGGCTTTGGGAGACTTAGCAATCAGCCCCAGCATTTT.

The rearrangement joins TRBV19 to TRBJ1-5; D is ambiguous. The germline V gene has CDR1 LNHDA and CDR2 SQIVND (reference sequence). V lost 4 bases and J 4 bases, leaving 2 bases between the germline ends. The length of the CDR3 is 11 residues. This CDR3 is CASSTNQPQHF. The CDR3 region has the DNA TGTGCCAGTAGTACGAATCAGCCCCAGCATTTT. Full variable domain (outside the CDR3, taken from reference TRBV19 and TRBJ1-5): DGGITQSPKYLFRKEGQNVTLSCEQNLNHDAMYWYRQDPGQGLRLIYYSQIVNDFQKGDIAEGYSVSREKKESFPLTVTSAQKNPTAFYLCASSTNQPQHFGDGTRLSIL.

The CDR3 reads CAISEPTGIPKETQYF. The CDR3, as DNA: TGTGCCATCAGTGAACCGACAGGGATCCCTAAAGAGACCCAGTACTTC. The J gene is TRBJ2-5, the V gene TRBV10-3; 7 bases align to TRBD1. CDR1 and CDR2 (germline): ENHRY, SYGVKD. Losses at the gene ends were 3 bases for V and 3 bases for J; bases not matched to a gene: 10. The CDR3 totals 16 residues.

Concerning this clone itself: This CDR3 is also generated by other DNA sequences in the sample. The J gene is TRBJ2-7, the V gene TRBV11-2; TRBD1 might be the D (7 bases). This CDR3 is 14 amino acids long. Germline loops: CDR1 SGHAT, CDR2 FQNNGV. V lost 0 bases to trimming and J lost 4 bases, with 10 bases between them. DNA for the CDR3: TGTGCCAGCAGCTTAGAGCAGGGGGGATACGAGCAGTACTTC. This encodes CASSLEQGGYEQYF.

V is TRBV4-3 and J is TRBJ2-7; D perhaps matches TRBD1 (5 bases). CDR3 length equals 14 residues. Trimming stripped 4 bases from V and 4 bases from J, with 14 bases between. Germline values: CDR1 LGHNA, CDR2 YSLEER. CDR3 nucleotide sequence: TGCGCCAGCAGCCTAACCCCCGACAGTTACGAGCAGTACTTC. This codes for CASSLTPDSYEQYF.

This chain uses TRBV28 with TRBJ1-2; 10 bases are shared with TRBD1. J lost 7 bases, V lost 2 bases, and 7 bases had no gene match. This CDR3 comprises 15 residues. Germline-derived CDR1 and CDR2 are MDHEN and SYDVKM. The CDR3 loop reads CASSLQRQGAGGYTF. The CDR3, as DNA: TGTGCCAGCAGTTTACAGAGACAGGGGGCTGGTGGCTACACCTTC.

Only one count was recorded for this clone. The gene calls are TRBV5-6 and TRBJ1-4; TRBD1 is a possible D gene (5 bases). The germline V and J ends were trimmed by 2 bases and 4 bases, with 18 bases remaining between them. There are 17 residues in the CDR3. Germline assignment: CDR1 SGHDT and CDR2 YYEEEE. The CDR3 nucleotides read TGTGCCAGCAGCTTCGTCGCTACAGGTGCTCTTAATGAAAAACTGTTTTTT. It encodes CASSFVATGALNEKLFF. The full variable domain, in which reference TRBV5-6 and TRBJ1-4 provide the parts outside the CDR3, is DAGVTQSPTHLIKTRGQQVTLRCSPKSGHDTVSWYQQALGQGPQFIFQYYEEEERQRGNFPDRFSGHQFPNYSSELNVNALLLGDSALYLCASSFVATGALNEKLFFGSGTQLSVL.

The chain uses TRBV7-3 and TRBJ2-5; D is uncertain. The CDR3 contains 13 residues. Trimming took 3 bases from V and 4 from J, leaving 9 bases between them. CDR1 SGHTA and CDR2 FQGTGA come from the germline V gene. The CDR3 DNA reads TGTGCCAGCAGCTTCGAATTCGGAGAGACCCAGTACTTC. Encoded protein: CASSFEFGETQYF.

V and J are TRBV5-1 and TRBJ2-7, with D tentatively TRBD1 (6 bases). CDR3 length: 16 residues. The V gene lost 2 bases and the J gene lost 3 bases, with 18 bases spanning the gap. Germline V CDR1 and CDR2: SGHRS, YFSETQ. CDR3 region: CASSFNRAFGNYEQYF. DNA of the CDR3: TGCGCCAGCAGCTTTAACAGGGCCTTTGGCAACTACGAGCAGTACTTC.

This chain joins TRBV18 and TRBJ2-1; perhaps D is TRBD1 or TRBD2 (5 bases each). V lost 5 bases and J 8 bases, leaving 19 bases between the germline ends. Germline V gene sequence: CDR1 KGHSH, CDR2 LQKENI. The CDR3 contains 15 residues. CDR3 loop: CASSSAVGVWDEQFF. The CDR3 region has the DNA TGTGCCAGCTCATCCGCCGTGGGGGTATGGGATGAGCAGTTCTTC. The variable domain in full, with the rest retrieved from reference TRBV18 and TRBJ2-1, is NAGVMQNPRHLVRRRGQEARLRCSPMKGHSHVYWYRQLPEEGLKFMVYLQKENIIDESGMPKERFSAEFPKEGPSILRIQQVVRGDSAAYFCASSSAVGVWDEQFFGPGTRLTVL.